One and the same sample provided the 17 T cell receptor beta chains below, sequenced in a study of blood T cell repertoires in COVID-19 (TCRdb year 2020). The library came from the immunoSEQ multiplex PCR assay. TCRdb obtained this table from immuneACCESS and retained in-frame rearrangements with V and J assigned. These tables miss some clones; where compared with another copy, unresolved V genes account for less than half of the shortfall, and the remainder is unexplained. In this sample the table shows 130,000 to 150,000 clones, roughly nine tenths of which occur a single time. The top ten hold about 1.5% of the sample. Input material: peripheral blood. The receptors derive from a human donor in a cohort sampled during active COVID-19.

In the case of this clone: A read error may produce the germline difference seen at one junction end. The chain carries TRBV4-1 and TRBJ1-5; D may be TRBD1 (6 bases). Germline V lookup: CDR1 MGHRA, CDR2 YSYEKL. The CDR3 extends over 14 amino acids. The CDR3 DNA reads as TGCGCCAGCACCCAAAACAGGGAGATCCAGCCCCAGCATTTT. Its protein product is CASTQNREIQPQHF.

The chain recombines TRBV7-2 with TRBJ1-1; D unclear. The CDR3 runs to 16 residues. V gave up 6 bases and J gave up 3 bases, with 20 bases separating them. Germline loops: CDR1 SGHTA, CDR2 FQGNSA. CDR3 sequence: CASSPRDVREYTEAFF. The CDR3 DNA sequence: TGTGCCAGCAGTCCCCGAGATGTCCGGGAATACACTGAAGCTTTCTTT.

This chain joins TRBV10-3 and TRBJ2-7; 9 positions agree with TRBD2. CDR1 and CDR2 (germline): ENHRY, SYGVKD. V shed 4 bases and J 5 bases; nucleotides not matched to a gene: 6. The CDR3 extends over 14 amino acids. The CDR3 DNA sequence: TGTGCCATCAGTGTGGGCGGGGGGGCGCACGAGCAGTACTTC. Translating gives CAISVGGGAHEQYF.

A single count supports this clone. This sequence joins TRBV7-2 and TRBJ2-5; possible D gene TRBD2, 6 bases. The V gene's germline CDR1 is SGHTA and CDR2 FQGNSA. The CDR3 loop spans 14 amino acids. V was pared by 5 bases and J by 5 bases, with 15 bases between. The CDR3 sequence: CASSGPGGGETQYF. CDR3 nucleotides: TGTGCCAGCAGCGGCCCCGGGGGTGGGGAGACCCAGTACTTC.

This chain uses TRBV3-1 (or the pseudogene TRBV3-2) with TRBJ2-7; weak D call: TRBD1 (5 bases). CDR1 and CDR2 (germline): LGHDT, YNNKEL (reference sequence). V lost 6 bases and J 6 bases, leaving 18 bases between the germline ends. The CDR3 covers 14 residues. This CDR3 reads CASRRVGAAGEQYF. The CDR3 DNA sequence: TGTGCCAGCAGGAGAGTAGGGGCCGCCGGCGAGCAGTACTTC.

Of note for this clone: Additional DNA sequences in this sample encode the identical CDR3. The chain carries TRBV5-1 and TRBJ1-3; 7 bases are a match to TRBD1. The CDR3 length is 14 residues. Germline V gives CDR1 SGHRS, CDR2 YFSETQ. The J segment lost 7 bases and the V segment lost 4 bases, leaving 8 bases of the junction unmatched. The DNA for the CDR3 is TGCGCCAGCAGCACACAGGGGTCCGGGAACACCATATATTTT. Amino acids: CASSTQGSGNTIYF.

The chain links TRBV30 to TRBJ1-4; D is perhaps TRBD1 (6 bases). V shed 2 bases and J shed 11 bases, with 15 bases lying between them. The CDR3 consists of 13 residues. Germline CDR1 GTSNPN, CDR2 SVGIG (reference sequence). CDR3 residues: CAWSPARGGKLFF. The CDR3 coding sequence is TGTGCCTGGAGTCCGGCCAGGGGTGGGAAACTGTTTTTT.

This clone was counted once. The chain has TRBV5-1 and TRBJ1-1; no clear D. The CDR3 is 16 residues long. The germline CDR1 and CDR2 sequences are SGHRS and YFSETQ. The V end was cut by 4 bases, the J end by 1 base, with 17 bases between. CDR3 region: CASSPQLFSGNTEAFF. CDR3 DNA sequence: TGCGCCAGCAGCCCCCAGTTATTTTCAGGGAACACTGAAGCTTTCTTT.

V and J are TRBV7-2 and TRBJ2-7, with TRBD1 as a possible D gene (6 bases). The CDR3 covers 13 residues. Germline assignment: CDR1 SGHTA and CDR2 FQGNSA. V was shortened by 3 bases and J by 6 bases, with 12 bases between the two germline ends. This chain's CDR3 is CASSLGARIEQYF. In nucleotides, the CDR3 is TGTGCCAGCAGCTTGGGGGCTAGAATCGAGCAGTACTTC.

In this sample, this clone turned up once. The CDR3: CASNNGGARNIQYF. The CDR3 DNA is TGTGCCAGCAATAACGGGGGGGCGAGGAACATTCAGTACTTC. This chain connects TRBV6-5 to TRBJ2-4, with 8 bases matching TRBD2. Per the germline V gene, CDR1 is MNHEY and CDR2 is SVGAGI. CDR3 length equals 14 residues. V gave up 7 bases and J gave up 7 bases; unmatched junction bases: 9.

This clone was seen once. V usage is TRBV27 and J usage is TRBJ2-7; possibly TRBD1 for D (6 bases). V was shortened by 6 bases and J by 0 bases, with 15 bases between the two germline ends. CDR3 length: 15 residues. Germline CDR1 MNHEY, CDR2 SMNVEV (reference sequence). CDR3 sequence (DNA): TGTGCCAGCAGATCGGACAGTACTTTCTCCTACGAGCAGTACTTC. This encodes CASRSDSTFSYEQYF.

The chain is built from TRBV7-2 and TRBJ2-1, with 7 positions matching TRBD2. CDR3 length: 14 residues. CDR1 is SGHTA, CDR2 FQGNSA, per germline. V lost 5 bases to trimming and J lost 7 bases; unmatched junction nucleotides: 8. DNA of the CDR3: TGTGCCAGCAGCCCTGTAGCGGGTCGGAATGAGCAGTTCTTC. Protein product: CASSPVAGRNEQFF.

The rearrangement uses TRBV4-1 and TRBJ1-5; a weak D match, TRBD1 (5 bases). Germline CDR1 MGHRA, CDR2 YSYEKL. This CDR3 region has 18 residues. The V gene lost 1 base and the J gene lost 4 bases, with 20 bases spanning the gap. The CDR3 DNA sequence: TGCGCCAGCAGCCAAGTACTGGCGGGGGTTCGGTTTAATCAGCCCCAGCATTTT. Its protein product is CASSQVLAGVRFNQPQHF.

The J gene is TRBJ1-1, the V gene TRBV5-4; tentatively, D is TRBD1 (5 bases). The CDR3 is 15 amino acids. V gave up 1 base and J gave up 5 bases, with 15 bases separating them. Germline V CDR1 and CDR2: SGHNT, YYREEE (reference sequence). CDR3 bases: TGTGCCAGCAGCTTGAATCGGCAGGGTGGAACTGAAGCTTTCTTT. Its protein is CASSLNRQGGTEAFF. Based on the CDR3 plus reference TRBV5-4 and TRBJ1-1, the full variable domain is ETGVTQSPTHLIKTRGQQVTLRCSSQSGHNTVSWYQQALGQGPQFIFQYYREEENGRGNFPPRFSGLQFPNYSSELNVNALELDDSALYLCASSLNRQGGTEAFFGQGTRLTVV.

The V and J genes are TRBV10-3 and TRBJ2-3; TRBD2 agrees at 13 bases. This CDR3 contains 16 residues. Germline V gives CDR1 ENHRY, CDR2 SYGVKD. With 2 bases clipped from V and 2 bases from J, the junction kept 1 base outside the gene matches. Here the CDR3 DNA reads TGTGCCATCAGTGAGGGGACTAGCGGGGACACAGATACGCAGTATTTT. This sequence encodes CAISEGTSGDTDTQYF.

This clone showed up just once. The CDR3 loop is CASSLDRFYGYTF. The CDR3 nucleotides are TGTGCCAGCAGCTTGGACAGATTCTATGGCTACACCTTC. This chain joins TRBV5-8 and TRBJ1-2; D is uncertain. V gave up 0 bases and J gave up 4 bases, with 7 bases separating them. The germline V gene has CDR1 SGHTS and CDR2 YDEGEE. The CDR3 spans 13 residues.

J is TRBJ2-1 and V is TRBV7-2; TRBD2 matches 11 bases. The germline V gene encodes CDR1 SGHTA and CDR2 FQGNSA. V dropped 3 bases and J dropped 9; count of bases not matched to a gene: 7. This CDR3 is 15 amino acids long. CDR3 DNA sequence: TGTGCCAGCAGCTTTAGCGGGGGGGCTCTAAGTGAGCAGTTCTTC. It yields the protein CASSFSGGALSEQFF.